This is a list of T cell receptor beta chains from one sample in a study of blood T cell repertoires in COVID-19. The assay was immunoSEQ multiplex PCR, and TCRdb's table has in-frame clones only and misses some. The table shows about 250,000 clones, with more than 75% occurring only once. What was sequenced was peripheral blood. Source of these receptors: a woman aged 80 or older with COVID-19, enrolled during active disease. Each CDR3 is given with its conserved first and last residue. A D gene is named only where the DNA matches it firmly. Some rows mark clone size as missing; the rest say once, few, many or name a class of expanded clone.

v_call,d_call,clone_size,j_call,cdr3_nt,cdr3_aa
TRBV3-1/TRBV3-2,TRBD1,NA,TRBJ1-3,TGTGCCAGCAGCCGGGGACAGATCTCTGGAAACACCATATATTTT,CASSRGQISGNTIYF
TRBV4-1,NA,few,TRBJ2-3,TGCGCCAGCAGCCAAGGAGGGAACCCAGATACGCAGTATTTT,CASSQGGNPDTQYF
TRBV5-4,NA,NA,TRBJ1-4,TGTGCCAGCAGCTCCCGAGGTTTGGAAAAACTGTTTTTT,CASSSRGLEKLFF
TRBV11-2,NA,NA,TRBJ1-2,TGTGCCAGCAGTCCTCGGTGGTTGGATGGCTACACCTTC,CASSPRWLDGYTF
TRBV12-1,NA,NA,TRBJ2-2,TGTGCCAGCAGCTTTCGGACCCGGGAACCTTACGCCGGGGAGCTGTTTTTT,CASSFRTREPYAGELFF
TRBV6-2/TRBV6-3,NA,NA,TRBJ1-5,TGTGCCAGCAGTTTCGGAACGGGGTGGAATCAGCCCCAGCATTTT,CASSFGTGWNQPQHF
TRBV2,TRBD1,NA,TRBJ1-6,TGTGCCAGCAAGGACAGGGATCGATCACCCCTCCACTTT,CASKDRDRSPLHF
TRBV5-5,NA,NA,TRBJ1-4,TGTGCCAGCAGCTTCAGCGGGGCTAATGAAAAACTGTTTTTT,CASSFSGANEKLFF
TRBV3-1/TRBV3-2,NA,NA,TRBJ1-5,TGTGCCAGCAGACTTCCGGGACACTCGTTACGGCCCCAGCATTTT,CASRLPGHSLRPQHF
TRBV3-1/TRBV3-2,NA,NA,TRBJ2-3,TGTGCCAGCAGCCCAAGCACAGATACGCAGTATTTT,CASSPSTDTQYF
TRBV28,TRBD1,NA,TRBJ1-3,TGTGCCAGCAGAGGACAGGACCACTCTGGAAACACCATATATTTT,CASRGQDHSGNTIYF
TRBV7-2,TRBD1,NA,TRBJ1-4,TGTGCCAGCAGCATTACAGGGGCCGGTGAAAAACTGTTTTTT,CASSITGAGEKLFF
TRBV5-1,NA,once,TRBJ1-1,TGCGCCAGCAGCTTGGCCGGGGGGAACACTGAAGCTTTCTTT,CASSLAGGNTEAFF
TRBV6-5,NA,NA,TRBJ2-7,TGTGCCAGCAGTTACAGGGAGTACTACGAGCAGTACTTC,CASSYREYYEQYF
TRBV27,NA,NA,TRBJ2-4,TGTGCCAGCAGTTCCCCCCGGCAGGGGATGAACATTCAGTACTTC,CASSSPRQGMNIQYF
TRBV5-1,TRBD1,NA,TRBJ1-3,TGCGCCAGCAGCCCCTCGACAGGGGCTGGAAACACCATATATTTT,CASSPSTGAGNTIYF
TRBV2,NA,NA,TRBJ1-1,TGTGCCAGCAGGACAGGGAACACTGAAGCTTTCTTT,CASRTGNTEAFF
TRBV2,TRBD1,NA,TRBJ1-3,TGTGCCAGCAGGGGACAGGGGGCCTTTTCTGGAAACACCATATATTTT,CASRGQGAFSGNTIYF
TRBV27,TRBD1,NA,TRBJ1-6,TGTGCCAGCAGCAGGGGGCGCGATAATTCACCCCTCCACTTT,CASSRGRDNSPLHF
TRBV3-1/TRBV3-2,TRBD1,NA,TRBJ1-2,TGTGCCAGCAGCCAACGAGGACAGGAGATCTATGGCTACACCTTC,CASSQRGQEIYGYTF
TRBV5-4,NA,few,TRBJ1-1,TGTGCCAGCAGCTTGATTGGAGGCGGGGCGGGAGCTTTCTTT,CASSLIGGGAGAFF
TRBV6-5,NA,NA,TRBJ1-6,TGTGCCAGCAGTCCAACCGACCAGGGTTCACCCCTCCACTTT,CASSPTDQGSPLHF
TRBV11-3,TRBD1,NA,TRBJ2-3,TGTGCCAGCAGCCCGACAGGGATCACAGATACGCAGTATTTT,CASSPTGITDTQYF
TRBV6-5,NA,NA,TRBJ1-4,TGTGCCAGCACGGCAGAGAGGAATGAAAAACTGTTTTTT,CASTAERNEKLFF
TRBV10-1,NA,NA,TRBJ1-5,TGCGCCAGCAGCCTTTCGAGGGTTCCTCAGCCCCAGCATTTT,CASSLSRVPQPQHF
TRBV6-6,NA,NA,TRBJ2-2,TGTGCCAGCAGTTACCCCTCGGGACAGAACACCGGGGAGCTGTTTTTT,CASSYPSGQNTGELFF
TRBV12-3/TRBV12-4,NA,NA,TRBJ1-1,TGTGCCAGCAGTTTTAGGAGTGAAGCTTTCTTT,CASSFRSEAFF
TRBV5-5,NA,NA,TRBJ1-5,TGTGCCAGCAGCTTGGGGCCCAATCAGCCCCAGCATTTT,CASSLGPNQPQHF
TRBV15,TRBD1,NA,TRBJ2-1,TGTGCCACCAGCAGGGAGGGACAGGGGTTGGGGGAGCAGTTCTTC,CATSREGQGLGEQFF
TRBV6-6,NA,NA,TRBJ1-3,TGTGCCAGCAGCACCAAGGGGGTGGTAGGTGGAAACACCATATATTTT,CASSTKGVVGGNTIYF
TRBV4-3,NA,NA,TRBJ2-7,TGCGCCAGCAGCCAAGATATCAACAGGCTTGTCTACGAGCAGTACTTC,CASSQDINRLVYEQYF
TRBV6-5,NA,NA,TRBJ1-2,TGTGCCAGCAGCTTGGAAGGGGTCGGAGGCTACACCTTC,CASSLEGVGGYTF
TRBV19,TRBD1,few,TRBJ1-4,TGTGCCAGTGGGACAGGGGAGAGTTATGGTGAAAAACTGTTTTTT,CASGTGESYGEKLFF
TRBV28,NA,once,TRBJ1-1,TGTGCCAGCAGTTCCCCCTCTAGGTCAGGAGGAGCTTTCTTT,CASSSPSRSGGAFF
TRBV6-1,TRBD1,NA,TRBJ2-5,TGTGCCAGCAGTGAAGAGGGGACAGGGAAAGAGACCCAGTACTTC,CASSEEGTGKETQYF
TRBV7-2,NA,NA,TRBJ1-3,TGTGCCAGCAGCTTAGGGGCGAGCTCTGGAAACACCATATATTTT,CASSLGASSGNTIYF
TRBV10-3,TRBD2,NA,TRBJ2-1,TGTGCCATCAGTGAGATAGGTGGGGGGGCCTACAATGAGCAGTTCTTC,CAISEIGGGAYNEQFF
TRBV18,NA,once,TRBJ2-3,TGTGCCAGCTCACTTAACAGGGATGATGGAGATACGCAGTATTTT,CASSLNRDDGDTQYF
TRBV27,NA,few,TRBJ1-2,TGTGCCAGCACCCTGGGCGTGGGCTATGGCTACACCTTC,CASTLGVGYGYTF
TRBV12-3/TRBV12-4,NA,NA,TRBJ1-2,TGTGCCAGCAGTTTATCGTATGGCTACACCTTC,CASSLSYGYTF
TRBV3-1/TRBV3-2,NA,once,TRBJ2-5,TGTGCCAGCAGCCAAGGCTGGGGGACGGAGGGAGAGACCCAGTACTTC,CASSQGWGTEGETQYF
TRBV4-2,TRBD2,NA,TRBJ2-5,TGTGCCAGCAGCCAAGTCGCTAGCGGGGCGGTCGGGACCCAGTACTTC,CASSQVASGAVGTQYF
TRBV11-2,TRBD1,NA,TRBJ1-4,TGTGCCAGCAGCCAACAGGGGGCTTTGATTGAAAAACTGTTTTTT,CASSQQGALIEKLFF
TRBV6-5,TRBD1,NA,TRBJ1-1,TGTGCCAGCAGACTAACGGGACAGGGCACTGAAGCTTTCTTT,CASRLTGQGTEAFF
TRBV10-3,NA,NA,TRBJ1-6,TGTGCCATCAGTGAGTCGGGACAAGGCTATTCACCCCTCCACTTT,CAISESGQGYSPLHF
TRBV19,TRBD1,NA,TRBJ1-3,TGTGCCAGTAGTGTACAGGGGGGAAACACCATATATTTT,CASSVQGGNTIYF
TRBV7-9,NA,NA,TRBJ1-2,TGTGCCAGCAGCTTTATAGACAGTTATGGCTACACCTTC,CASSFIDSYGYTF